These T cell receptor beta chains were read from a single sample in a study of shared clonotypes between healthy human individuals. This table comes from immunoSEQ multiplex PCR, and its TCRdb copy is limited to in-frame clones, with some not included. The sample lists 2 million to 2.5 million clones, approximately 96% seen once, with roughly 0.13% in the top ten. The sequencing sample was made of naive CD4+ T cells sorted from blood. These receptors all come from a man aged 18 to 30 in good health. CDR3s include the opening cysteine and the closing phenylalanine or tryptophan. Fields, in order: CDR3 protein, CDR3 DNA, V gene, J gene, clone size, D gene. D genes are given only for firm matches. Clone size appears in some rows only: once, few, many, or a class for an expanded clone.

CDR3aa: CASTRTVSTDTQYF
CDR3nt: TGTGCCAGCACGAGGACAGTCTCCACAGATACGCAGTATTTT
v_gene: TRBV2
j_gene: TRBJ2-3
abundance: -
d_gene: -

CDR3aa: CASASGGAGELFF
CDR3nt: TGCGCCAGTGCTAGCGGGGGGGCCGGGGAGCTGTTTTTT
v_gene: TRBV10-1
j_gene: TRBJ2-2
abundance: -
d_gene: TRBD2

CDR3aa: CASSEQSSGRDEQYF
CDR3nt: TGTGCCAGCAGTGAACAGTCTAGCGGGAGGGACGAGCAGTACTTC
v_gene: TRBV2
j_gene: TRBJ2-7
abundance: -
d_gene: TRBD2

CDR3aa: CASSPSQGSYNEQFF
CDR3nt: TGTGCCAGCAGCCCCAGCCAAGGCTCCTACAATGAGCAGTTCTTC
v_gene: TRBV11-1
j_gene: TRBJ2-1
abundance: -
d_gene: -

CDR3aa: CASSREKGYEQYF
CDR3nt: TGTGCCAGCAGCCGGGAGAAAGGCTACGAGCAGTACTTC
v_gene: TRBV6-5
j_gene: TRBJ2-7
abundance: -
d_gene: -

CDR3aa: CSVAIGGHEQYF
CDR3nt: TGCAGCGTTGCGATCGGGGGTCACGAGCAGTACTTC
v_gene: TRBV29-1
j_gene: TRBJ2-7
abundance: -
d_gene: -

CDR3aa: CASSPRLPLGNEQFF
CDR3nt: TGTGCCAGCAGCCCTCGTTTGCCCCTGGGCAATGAGCAGTTCTTC
v_gene: TRBV7-2
j_gene: TRBJ2-1
abundance: -
d_gene: -

CDR3aa: CASSLEGGPEQFF
CDR3nt: TGTGCCAGCAGCTTAGAGGGGGGGCCTGAGCAGTTCTTC
v_gene: TRBV7-2
j_gene: TRBJ2-1
abundance: -
d_gene: -

CDR3aa: CASSSLTHYGYTF
CDR3nt: TGTGCCAGCAGTTCCCTCACCCACTATGGCTACACCTTC
v_gene: TRBV27
j_gene: TRBJ1-2
abundance: -
d_gene: -

CDR3aa: CASTRDILTGELFF
CDR3nt: TGTGCCAGCACCCGGGACATCCTCACCGGGGAGCTGTTTTTT
v_gene: TRBV6-5
j_gene: TRBJ2-2
abundance: -
d_gene: -

CDR3aa: CATRTSGGLSSYEQYF
CDR3nt: TGTGCCACCAGGACTAGCGGGGGCCTAAGCTCCTACGAGCAGTACTTC
v_gene: TRBV10-3
j_gene: TRBJ2-7
abundance: -
d_gene: TRBD2

CDR3aa: CASSGGRVQETQYF
CDR3nt: TGTGCCAGCAGCGGGGGTCGGGTCCAAGAGACCCAGTACTTC
v_gene: TRBV5-6
j_gene: TRBJ2-5
abundance: -
d_gene: -

CDR3aa: CASSGLGTQYF
CDR3nt: TGTGCCAGCAGTGGCCTTGGTACGCAGTATTTT
v_gene: TRBV27
j_gene: TRBJ2-3
abundance: -
d_gene: -

CDR3aa: CASSEALGTPYEQYF
CDR3nt: TGTGCCAGCAGTGAAGCGCTGGGCACTCCCTACGAGCAGTACTTC
v_gene: TRBV6-1
j_gene: TRBJ2-7
abundance: -
d_gene: -

CDR3aa: CASSLEAGITEAFF
CDR3nt: TGTGCCAGCAGCTTAGAGGCAGGTATCACTGAAGCTTTCTTT
v_gene: TRBV7-8
j_gene: TRBJ1-1
abundance: -
d_gene: -

CDR3aa: CASSPRTVTYGQYF
CDR3nt: TGTGCCAGCAGTCCGCGGACAGTAACCTACGGGCAGTACTTC
v_gene: TRBV28
j_gene: TRBJ2-7
abundance: -
d_gene: -

CDR3aa: CASSLVGQQETQYF
CDR3nt: TGCGCCAGCAGCTTGGTTGGACAACAAGAGACCCAGTACTTC
v_gene: TRBV5-1
j_gene: TRBJ2-5
abundance: -
d_gene: -

CDR3aa: CASSYSGVGGEQFF
CDR3nt: TGTGCCAGCAGTTACTCGGGGGTAGGAGGGGAGCAGTTCTTC
v_gene: TRBV6-6
j_gene: TRBJ2-1
abundance: -
d_gene: -

CDR3aa: CASCRDRGFTEAFF
CDR3nt: TGTGCCAGCTGCCGGGACAGGGGGTTCACTGAAGCTTTCTTT
v_gene: TRBV2
j_gene: TRBJ1-1
abundance: once
d_gene: TRBD1

CDR3aa: CASSQSRGILGGYTF
CDR3nt: TGCGCCAGCAGTCAATCCCGGGGGATCCTTGGTGGCTACACCTTC
v_gene: TRBV23-1
j_gene: TRBJ1-2
abundance: -
d_gene: -

CDR3aa: CASTERAPGSGNTIYF
CDR3nt: TGTGCCAGTACCGAAAGGGCCCCGGGATCTGGAAACACCATATATTTC
v_gene: TRBV19
j_gene: TRBJ1-3
abundance: -
d_gene: -

CDR3aa: CASSPQGRELFF
CDR3nt: TGTGCCAGCAGCCCACAGGGTAGGGAACTGTTTTTT
v_gene: TRBV27
j_gene: TRBJ1-4
abundance: -
d_gene: -

CDR3aa: CASSLRGGSYEQYF
CDR3nt: TGTGCCAGCAGCTTGCGAGGGGGGTCCTACGAGCAGTACTTC
v_gene: TRBV5-4
j_gene: TRBJ2-7
abundance: once
d_gene: -

CDR3aa: CASSLEVAPSGNTIYF
CDR3nt: TGCGCCAGCAGCTTGGAGGTGGCCCCCTCTGGAAACACCATATATTTT
v_gene: TRBV5-1
j_gene: TRBJ1-3
abundance: -
d_gene: -

CDR3aa: CAWRTDNSPLHF
CDR3nt: TGTGCCTGGAGGACAGACAATTCACCCCTCCACTTT
v_gene: TRBV30
j_gene: TRBJ1-6
abundance: -
d_gene: -

CDR3aa: CASSPYSGNGANVLTF
CDR3nt: TGTGCCAGCTCACCATATTCGGGAAATGGGGCCAACGTCCTGACTTTC
v_gene: TRBV18
j_gene: TRBJ2-6
abundance: -
d_gene: -

CDR3aa: CAWSVRTGGIFYNSPLHF
CDR3nt: TGTGCCTGGAGTGTACGGACAGGGGGCATCTTCTATAATTCACCCCTCCACTTT
v_gene: TRBV30
j_gene: TRBJ1-6
abundance: -
d_gene: TRBD1

CDR3aa: CASSLPAGSGYTF
CDR3nt: TGTGCCAGCAGTTTACCGGCCGGGAGCGGGTACACCTTC
v_gene: TRBV28
j_gene: TRBJ1-2
abundance: -
d_gene: -

CDR3aa: CASSSQGAPGELFF
CDR3nt: TGTGCCAGCAGCTCCCAGGGCGCCCCCGGGGAGCTGTTTTTT
v_gene: TRBV7-9
j_gene: TRBJ2-2
abundance: -
d_gene: -

CDR3aa: CASSRLTGYPDEKLFF
CDR3nt: TGCGCCAGCAGCCGATTGACAGGGTATCCGGATGAAAAACTGTTTTTT
v_gene: TRBV4-3
j_gene: TRBJ1-4
abundance: -
d_gene: TRBD1

CDR3aa: CASSLEVNTGELFF
CDR3nt: TGCGCCAGCAGCTTGGAGGTGAACACCGGGGAGCTGTTTTTT
v_gene: TRBV5-1
j_gene: TRBJ2-2
abundance: once
d_gene: -

CDR3aa: CASSEAGGTNEKLFF
CDR3nt: TGTGCCAGCAGTGAAGCGGGCGGAACTAATGAAAAACTGTTTTTT
v_gene: TRBV2
j_gene: TRBJ1-4
abundance: -
d_gene: -

CDR3aa: CASSDSGNTEAFF
CDR3nt: TGTGCCAGTAGCGACAGTGGGAACACTGAAGCTTTCTTT
v_gene: TRBV19
j_gene: TRBJ1-1
abundance: few
d_gene: -

CDR3aa: CAWRIRTGDEQYF
CDR3nt: TGTGCCTGGAGAATCAGGACAGGGGACGAGCAGTACTTC
v_gene: TRBV30
j_gene: TRBJ2-7
abundance: -
d_gene: TRBD1

CDR3aa: CASSSTAGSGRNEQFF
CDR3nt: TGTGCCAGCAGCTCGACCGCGGGGAGCGGGAGAAATGAGCAGTTCTTC
v_gene: TRBV7-9
j_gene: TRBJ2-1
abundance: once
d_gene: TRBD2

CDR3aa: CATSRGSLNEQYF
CDR3nt: TGTGCCACCAGCAGAGGTTCCTTGAACGAGCAGTACTTC
v_gene: TRBV15
j_gene: TRBJ2-7
abundance: -
d_gene: -

CDR3aa: CASSESMGQGTYNSPLHF
CDR3nt: TGTGCCAGCAGTGAATCGATGGGACAGGGGACCTATAATTCACCCCTCCACTTT
v_gene: TRBV6-1
j_gene: TRBJ1-6
abundance: -
d_gene: TRBD1

CDR3aa: CASSMGQGRATNEKLFF
CDR3nt: TGTGCCAGCAGCATGGGACAGGGTAGGGCAACTAATGAAAAACTGTTTTTT
v_gene: TRBV7-2
j_gene: TRBJ1-4
abundance: -
d_gene: TRBD1

CDR3aa: CASSGTGSSYEQYF
CDR3nt: TGTGCCAGCAGCGGGACGGGTAGCTCCTACGAGCAGTACTTC
v_gene: TRBV9
j_gene: TRBJ2-7
abundance: -
d_gene: -

CDR3aa: CASSRDLTTNTGELFF
CDR3nt: TGCGCCAGCAGCCGTGACTTGACCACGAACACCGGGGAGCTGTTTTTT
v_gene: TRBV4-3
j_gene: TRBJ2-2
abundance: -
d_gene: -

CDR3aa: CASTEIGGLGGYTF
CDR3nt: TGTGCCAGCACTGAAATTGGGGGGCTCGGTGGCTACACCTTC
v_gene: TRBV6-1
j_gene: TRBJ1-2
abundance: -
d_gene: -

CDR3aa: CASSVAQEGRGLFF
CDR3nt: TGTGCCAGCAGCGTAGCTCAGGAGGGGAGAGGGCTGTTTTTT
v_gene: TRBV9
j_gene: TRBJ2-2
abundance: -
d_gene: -

CDR3aa: CASSYYRDRSNQPQHF
CDR3nt: TGTGCCAGCAGTTACTACCGGGACAGAAGCAATCAGCCCCAGCATTTT
v_gene: TRBV28
j_gene: TRBJ1-5
abundance: -
d_gene: TRBD1

CDR3aa: CASTRGYWDSPLHF
CDR3nt: TGTGCCAGCACCCGGGGGTACTGGGATTCACCCCTCCACTTT
v_gene: TRBV7-2
j_gene: TRBJ1-6
abundance: -
d_gene: -

CDR3aa: CASGNGNEQFF
CDR3nt: TGCGCCAGCGGTAATGGGAATGAGCAGTTCTTC
v_gene: TRBV5-1
j_gene: TRBJ2-1
abundance: -
d_gene: -

CDR3aa: CASSPRMIGTGVSNEKLFF
CDR3nt: TGTGCCAGCAGCCCCCGAATGATAGGGACAGGAGTATCTAATGAAAAACTGTTTTTT
v_gene: TRBV7-9
j_gene: TRBJ1-4
abundance: -
d_gene: TRBD1

CDR3aa: CASSSTTGGDYNEQFF
CDR3nt: TGTGCCAGCAGCTCGACGACAGGGGGGGATTACAATGAGCAGTTCTTC
v_gene: TRBV5-6
j_gene: TRBJ2-1
abundance: -
d_gene: TRBD1

CDR3aa: CASSLDERPYEQYF
CDR3nt: TGTGCCAGCAGCTTGGATGAGCGCCCCTACGAGCAGTACTTC
v_gene: TRBV5-8
j_gene: TRBJ2-7
abundance: -
d_gene: -

CDR3aa: CAPRDRVDATEQYF
CDR3nt: TGTGCCCCGCGGGACAGAGTGGACGCTACCGAGCAGTACTTC
v_gene: TRBV27
j_gene: TRBJ2-7
abundance: -
d_gene: -

CDR3aa: CASRRRGTGGPEAFF
CDR3nt: TGTGCCAGCAGGCGGAGGGGGACAGGGGGCCCTGAAGCTTTCTTT
v_gene: TRBV7-9
j_gene: TRBJ1-1
abundance: -
d_gene: TRBD1

CDR3aa: CASSLDLTGEDTQYF
CDR3nt: TGCGCCAGCAGCTTGGATTTAACGGGCGAGGATACGCAGTATTTT
v_gene: TRBV5-1
j_gene: TRBJ2-3
abundance: -
d_gene: -

CDR3aa: CASSLTGQYNSPLHF
CDR3nt: TGTGCCAGCAGTCTAACGGGACAGTATAATTCACCCCTCCACTTT
v_gene: TRBV27
j_gene: TRBJ1-6
abundance: -
d_gene: TRBD1

CDR3aa: CASSPVASNTEAFF
CDR3nt: TGTGCCAGTAGTCCGGTTGCTTCGAACACTGAAGCTTTCTTT
v_gene: TRBV19
j_gene: TRBJ1-1
abundance: -
d_gene: -

CDR3aa: CASSLASGNAYNEQFF
CDR3nt: TGTGCCAGCAGCTTAGCCAGCGGGAATGCCTACAATGAGCAGTTCTTC
v_gene: TRBV7-2
j_gene: TRBJ2-1
abundance: -
d_gene: TRBD2

CDR3aa: CAISAGQQETQYF
CDR3nt: TGTGCCATCAGTGCGGGACAGCAAGAGACCCAGTACTTC
v_gene: TRBV10-3
j_gene: TRBJ2-5
abundance: -
d_gene: TRBD1